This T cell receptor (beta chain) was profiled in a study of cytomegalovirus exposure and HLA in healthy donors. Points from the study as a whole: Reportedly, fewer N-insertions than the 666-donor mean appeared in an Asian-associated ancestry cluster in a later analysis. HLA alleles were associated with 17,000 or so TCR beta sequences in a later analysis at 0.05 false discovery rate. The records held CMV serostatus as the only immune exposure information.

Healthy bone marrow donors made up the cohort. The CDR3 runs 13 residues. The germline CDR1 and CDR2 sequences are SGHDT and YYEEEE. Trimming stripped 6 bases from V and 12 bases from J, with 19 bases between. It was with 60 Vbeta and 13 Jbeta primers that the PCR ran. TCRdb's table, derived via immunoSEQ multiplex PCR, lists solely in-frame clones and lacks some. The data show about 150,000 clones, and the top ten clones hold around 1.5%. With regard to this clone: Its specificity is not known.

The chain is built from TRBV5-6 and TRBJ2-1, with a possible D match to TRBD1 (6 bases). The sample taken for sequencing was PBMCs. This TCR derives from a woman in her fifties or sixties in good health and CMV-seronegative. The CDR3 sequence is CASNLLQGGPQFF. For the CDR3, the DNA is TGTGCCAGCAACCTTTTACAGGGTGGCCCGCAGTTCTTC.